The 16 T cell receptor beta chains below were found in one sample sequenced in a study of blood T cell repertoires in COVID-19. Sequencing used immunoSEQ multiplex PCR; TCRdb keeps in-frame clones, though not all of them. The sample lists approximately 150,000 clones, 75% to 85% seen once, with about 6.8% in the top ten. Sequencing input: peripheral blood. These receptors originate from a woman aged 45-59 years in a cohort sampled during active or convalescent COVID-19.

The chain employs TRBV6-5 and TRBJ1-4; no definite D call. Trimming took off 6 bases at V and 4 bases at J, with 12 bases between the two ends. The CDR3 runs to 14 residues. Germline V gene lookup returns CDR1 MNHEY and CDR2 SVGAGI. CDR3 in DNA: TGTGCCAGCAGGGGCAGCCAGGATAATGAAAAACTGTTTTTT. Amino acids: CASRGSQDNEKLFF.

The chain is built from TRBV7-9 and TRBJ1-3, with D tentatively TRBD1 (5 bases). Trimming removed 3 bases at V and 0 bases at J, with 9 bases between. The CDR3 length is 15 residues. Germline CDR1 reads SEHNR; CDR2 reads FQNEAQ (reference sequence). The CDR3 sequence: CASSFLRDSGNTIYF. CDR3 in DNA: TGTGCCAGCAGCTTCCTCAGGGACTCTGGAAACACCATATATTTT.

Concerning this clone itself: Different DNA sequences within this sample yield the same CDR3. The chain carries TRBV5-4 and TRBJ2-7, with D perhaps matching TRBD2 (6 bases). CDR1 and CDR2 from the germline V gene are SGHNT and YYREEE (reference sequence). There are 15 residues in the CDR3. Between the trimmed V and J ends, which lost 0 bases and 0 bases, there was a span of 10 bases. The CDR3 region has the DNA TGTGCCAGCAGCTTGGGGCGGGATAGCTCCTACGAGCAGTACTTC. This encodes CASSLGRDSSYEQYF.

The gene calls are TRBV30 and TRBJ1-3; D is possibly TRBD1 (5 bases). The V gene lost 0 bases and the J gene lost 4 bases, with 10 bases spanning the gap. Per the germline V gene, CDR1 is GTSNPN and CDR2 is SVGIG (reference sequence). The CDR3 runs 14 residues. CDR3 in amino acids: CAWSVGVAGNTIYF. The DNA for the CDR3 is TGTGCCTGGAGTGTAGGGGTCGCGGGAAACACCATATATTTT.

With respect to this clone: Given a much more abundant clone one base away, this may be a read error. This chain links TRBV12-3 or TRBV12-4 with TRBJ1-2; TRBD1 is a possible D gene (6 bases). This CDR3 is built from 13 residues. V shed 6 bases and J shed 2 bases, with 10 bases lying between them. CDR3 loop: CASRSTGNYGYTF. The CDR3 DNA follows: TGTGCCAGCAGGTCCACAGGGAACTATGGCTACACCTTC.

This clone was detected many times. The chain recombines TRBV7-2 with TRBJ2-5, with 8 bases that match TRBD2. J was trimmed by 5 bases and V by 6 bases; bases with no gene match: 8. This CDR3 has 14 residues. The germline V gene encodes CDR1 SGHTA and CDR2 FQGNSA. CDR3 nucleotides: TGTGCCAGCAGTCCAGCGGGGGCGGTTGAGACCCAGTACTTC. Its protein is CASSPAGAVETQYF.

This chain joins TRBV9 and TRBJ1-6; 9 bases agree with TRBD1. Germline V CDR1 and CDR2: SGDLS, YYNGEE. The CDR3 length is 15 residues. The V gene end was trimmed by 2 bases and the J gene end by 7 bases; junction bases not matched to a gene: 4. CDR3 DNA sequence: TGTGCCAGCAGCGTTGGGACAGGGAGGAATTCACCCCTCCACTTT. It encodes CASSVGTGRNSPLHF.

The chain carries TRBV7-8 and TRBJ1-2, with D perhaps matching TRBD1 (6 bases). The germline gives CDR1 SGHVS, CDR2 FQNEAQ. The V and J ends lost 1 base and 0 bases respectively, with 15 bases between them. There are 17 residues in the CDR3. CDR3 loop: CASSLVAWTETNYGYTF. The CDR3, as DNA: TGTGCCAGCAGCTTAGTTGCCTGGACAGAGACTAACTATGGCTACACCTTC.

This chain joins TRBV5-4 and TRBJ2-3, with D unclear. V lost 4 bases, J lost 2 bases, and 11 bases lay in between. This CDR3 has 14 residues. Germline loops: CDR1 SGHNT, CDR2 YYREEE (reference sequence). The CDR3 nucleotides read TGTGCCAGCAGCCTGTGGGCTAACACAGATACGCAGTATTTT. As protein: CASSLWANTDTQYF.

The chain carries TRBV6-1 and TRBJ2-1; possibly TRBD2 for D (5 bases). V was cut by 1 base and J by 3 bases, with 7 bases left in between. Germline V gene sequence: CDR1 MNHNS, CDR2 SASEGT. There are 14 residues in the CDR3. This CDR3 is CASSEGGVYNEQFF. The CDR3 region has the DNA TGTGCCAGCAGTGAAGGGGGAGTCTACAATGAGCAGTTCTTC.

The chain combines TRBV28 with TRBJ1-2, with D perhaps matching TRBD1 (5 bases). The CDR3 covers 11 residues. Per germline, CDR1 MDHEN and CDR2 SYDVKM. The V gene lost 8 bases and the J gene lost 2 bases, with 6 bases spanning the gap. The CDR3 sequence: CASGQNYGYTF. CDR3 DNA sequence: TGTGCCAGCGGACAAAACTATGGCTACACCTTC.

The table lists this clone with a count of one. This chain joins TRBV24-1 and TRBJ2-2; perhaps TRBD1 as D (6 bases). CDR3 length: 15 residues. CDR1 and CDR2 (germline): KGHDR, SFDVKD. Trimming pared 6 bases from V and 1 base from J, leaving 11 bases between. The CDR3 reads CATSLGQMNTGELFF. DNA of the CDR3: TGTGCCACCAGTTTGGGACAAATGAACACCGGGGAGCTGTTTTTT.

V gene TRBV6-5 combines with J gene TRBJ1-1; D possibly corresponds to TRBD1 (5 bases). The CDR3 runs to 13 residues. Germline V CDR1 and CDR2: MNHEY, SVGAGI. Trimming removed 4 bases at V and 1 base at J, with 7 bases between. The CDR3 region is CASSLTENTEAFF. DNA for the CDR3: TGTGCCAGCAGTTTGACAGAGAACACTGAAGCTTTCTTT.

The rearrangement uses TRBV24-1 and TRBJ2-1; 9 bases are shared with TRBD2. The V segment lost 2 bases and the J segment 8 bases; nucleotides outside the gene matches: 6. The CDR3 covers 15 residues. Germline V gives CDR1 KGHDR, CDR2 SFDVKD. This CDR3 reads CATSDWGGGADEQFF. The CDR3 nucleotides are TGTGCCACCAGTGATTGGGGCGGGGGGGCGGATGAGCAGTTCTTC.

The chain recombines TRBV6-6 with TRBJ2-3, with D perhaps TRBD2 (5 bases). The germline CDR1 and CDR2 sequences are MNHNY and SVGAGI (reference sequence). This CDR3 has 15 residues. Trimming stripped 1 base from V and 0 bases from J, with 8 bases between. The CDR3, as DNA: TGTGCCAGCAGTTACTTGCCGGGAAGCACAGATACGCAGTATTTT. Protein sequence: CASSYLPGSTDTQYF.

CDR3 nucleotide sequence: TGTGCCAGCTCACCACAGGCTAGCGGGGAACAAGAGACCCAGTACTTC. Protein sequence: CASSPQASGEQETQYF. This chain uses TRBV18 with TRBJ2-5; TRBD2 agrees at 9 bases. Trimming at V came to 1 base and at J to 2 bases, leaving 5 bases not matched to a gene. CDR1 and CDR2 (germline): KGHSH, LQKENI. This CDR3 is 16 amino acids long. The complete variable domain, with remaining parts taken from reference TRBV18 and TRBJ2-5, reads NAGVMQNPRHLVRRRGQEARLRCSPMKGHSHVYWYRQLPEEGLKFMVYLQKENIIDESGMPKERFSAEFPKEGPSILRIQQVVRGDSAAYFCASSPQASGEQETQYFGPGTRLLVL.